This TCR beta chain was captured in a study of cytomegalovirus exposure and HLA in healthy donors (dated 2017 in TCRdb). About the investigation overall: In an earlier analysis of 450 to 750 of the donors, about 270 Gb of sequence data and 100 million or so unique TCR beta sequences from about 179 million T cells were reported. Besides the first cohort of 500 to 700 subjects, a separate validation cohort made up of over a hundred different subjects was used. Among almost 400 genotyped donors of the cohort, an average of around 240,000 unique TCR beta nucleotide sequences were sequenced per donor, roughly a sixth of them non-productive. Approximately 300 gigabases of sequencing data and 70 million to 95 million unique TCR sequences made up an early release that covered approximately 650 HLA-typed donors. In a later genetic analysis, genome-wide SNP genotypes for about three fifths of the 666 donors were used, and that subset was treated as a discovery cohort. Using immunosequencing, the study profiled T cell repertoires from 640 or so subjects and related those repertoires to cytomegalovirus serostatus. Donor age, sex, ethnicity and CMV serostatus were compiled alongside the repertoire data. To decide whether each TCR beta V gene segment behaved as functional or pseudogenic, an earlier analysis of some 600 of the donors relied on high-throughput TCR beta sequencing. Rather than using new phenotypic data, the later analysis identified candidate immune exposures from TCR beta sequences and from how often those sequences occurred across donors. The number of donors typed differed by locus, with about 629-630 for A, B, C, DRB1 and DQB1, around 520 for DQA1, 600 to 610 for DPA1, and around 430 for DPB1. HLA typing covered class I and class II loci at four-digit resolution. Roughly five DR-DQ haplotypes were handled as single units for association and clustering, since linkage in the cohort was strong. Among the roughly 430 genotyped donors, approximately 82% belonged to the genetic ancestry cluster associated with self-reported Caucasian donors. The aim of the study was to test whether cataloging public T cell receptors could identify signatures of past pathogen exposure. Every discovery cohort repertoire had been produced on one sequencing platform. In a later analysis, previously published TCR beta repertoires from fewer than 750 donors were re-analyzed and high-resolution HLA genotyping was added so that TCR occurrence patterns could be studied. The study combined high-throughput TCR immunosequencing, statistical association of individual TCRs with disease status, and machine learning to predict cytomegalovirus infection status. General study outcomes and caveats: Because counts were too low, seventeen rarely observed V segments, including chromosome 9 orphons, were left out of the earlier analysis of roughly 600 of the donors. According to a later analysis, TCR association rates differed among HLA loci, with DRB1 alleles showing the most associated TCRs and HLA-C alleles showing the fewest. In a later analysis, several top co-occurrence clusters were reported to appear linked to parvovirus B19, influenza, CMV and Epstein-Barr virus. A further reported finding was that TCR beta sequences accurately predicted the HLA-A and HLA-B alleles for most subjects in the first cohort. Presence/absence analyses assumed roughly uniform sequencing depth across donors, an assumption that may not hold. The 87-base-pair reads could not distinguish some IMGT-functional V segments, including TRBV6-2 and TRBV6-3, so those segments were excluded. Strong co-occurrence of HLA alleles, especially DR and DQ, made assigning TCR associations to individual alleles difficult. A later analysis found that most CMV-associated TCR beta chains appeared HLA-restricted, with HLA associations seemingly driven largely by CMV exposure. In this cohort, only TCR beta chains were sequenced, and detectable features were limited by the absence of alpha or paired-chain data. In a later analysis, HLA-associated TCR beta chains were found to be more clonally expanded and to have lower generation probabilities than equally common non-associated chains. V-gene and J-gene trimming of TCR beta chains was associated with a missense DCLRE1C variant in a later genetic analysis, and the association was replicated in an independent cohort. The study listed 164 TCR beta chains as associated with cytomegalovirus. Because HLA typing was missing for some donors at each locus, association tests included only the typed subset. The authors suggested that the approach could potentially be generalized to other disease states and immunological phenotypes. While some public TCRs were present in many individuals, most TCR sequences turned up only very rarely across donors. Broadly in line with IMGT annotations, most TCR beta V segments showed up in productive rearrangements about 90% or about 30% of the time in an earlier analysis of under 700 of the donors. In both the original and validation cohorts, the classifier was reported to diagnose cytomegalovirus status with high specificity and sensitivity. A later genetic analysis reported fewer N-insertions in productive TCRs among donors in an Asian-associated ancestry cluster than the roughly 700-donor mean. A few of the identified cytomegalovirus-associated TCR beta chains were confirmed in vitro to be specific for cytomegalovirus antigens. In a later analysis, around 17,000 TCR beta sequences were associated with specific HLA alleles at a false discovery rate of 0.05. A group of highly shared sequence variants was considered likely to be a technical artifact of the sequencing pipeline. CMV serostatus was the only immune exposure information available for the cohort. Linkage disequilibrium might explain the correlated functional status among segregating V segments, but an unknown experimental factor could not be excluded.

Reading the germline V gene (reference sequence) gives CDR1 SEHNR and CDR2 FQNEAQ. Unmatched junction bases come to 11, with V trimmed by 4 bases and J by 5 bases. The CDR3 spans 16 residues, from the cysteine through the phenylalanine. The only DNA kept is the CDR3, 48 bases in frame from the first base. Library generation was performed with the immunoSEQ multiplex PCR assay. For the multiplex PCR, a mixture combining 60 forward primers for TCR Vbeta segments and 13 reverse primers for TCR Jbeta segments was used. Amplification of the CDR3 region of rearranged TCR beta genes was performed with a multiplex PCR assay on genomic DNA. The amplified TCR beta libraries were sequenced on the Illumina HiSeq System as 87-base-pair reads. Under the source paper's analysis protocol: A later analysis counted around 72 million unique TCR beta chains across the 650 to 800 repertoires, and some 11 million of these chains were shared by at least two donors. Raw reads were error-corrected and collapsed into unique sequences with a nearest-neighbor algorithm that merged closely related sequences to remove PCR and sequencing errors. V, D and J gene segments were assigned by aligning CDR3 sequences to IMGT reference sequences. Each retained sequence needed at least a six-nucleotide match to both a V gene segment and a J gene segment. Rearrangements were classified as productive when the CDR3 lacked stop codons and remained in frame with V and J, and all other rearrangements were classified as non-productive. CDR3 was defined according to IMGT convention as the region running from the second conserved V-encoded cysteine to the conserved J-encoded phenylalanine. In an earlier analysis of 550 to 650 of the donors, sequences lacking an unambiguous match to a single V gene segment were excluded. In an earlier analysis of a few hundred of the donors, V segments were called functional above 56.7% productive rearrangements and were called segregating when the between-donor standard deviation exceeded 5%. A statistical classification framework was built to diagnose cytomegalovirus status from the catalog of TCR beta chain sequences. V and J gene assignment, in a later analysis, came from comparing TCR nucleotide sequences with IMGT/GENE-DB human TR gene sequences. In a later analysis, CDR3 sequences and most-parsimonious VDJ recombination scenarios were assigned using the TCRdist pipeline. In a later analysis, each TCR beta chain was defined by its CDR3 amino acid sequence together with its V-gene family, and reads without a unique V-gene family were excluded. To address suspected cross-contamination and a sequencing artifact, a later analysis removed 550 to 750 highly shared, low-generation-probability nucleotide sequences. In a later analysis, a clonal expansion index for each public chain was calculated from normalized within-repertoire ranks of inferred template counts. In a later analysis, generation probabilities were computed using a VDJ recombination model fitted to out-of-frame rearrangements, and the results were checked against IGoR. In a later analysis, TCR-TCR, TCR-HLA and TCR-CMV co-occurrence was scored with hypergeometric tests, and a repertoire-size bias correction was applied to TCR pairs. False discovery rates were estimated in a later analysis by permuting HLA or CMV assignments 20 times. A later analysis grouped co-occurring TCRs with DBSCAN, adding TCRdist sequence similarity when clustering within HLA-allele-positive subsets. Co-occurrence clustering excluded repertoires with fewer than 30,000 or more than 120,000 public chains, plus five with anomalous nucleotide sharing. Not all clones reach the TCRdb copy of this immuneACCESS table, which keeps in-frame sequences only. Checked studies attribute under half of the gap to unresolved V genes and leave the rest unexplained. That table furnishes V, J and clone size, whereas the DNA furnished D and trimming. This sample gives 100,000 or so clones in total; around two thirds of them show up just once. 3% to 4% of the sample is taken by the ten largest.

Turning to this clone: Its antigen has not been determined. No per-base quality is available; no much larger clone lies one base away.

The cohort was made up of 500 to 850 healthy bone marrow donors. Cohort members were all nominally healthy when sampled, although unrecorded immune exposures were likely present. The donor tested CMV seropositive, placing the donor among the 250 to 350 seropositive members of the cohort. A peripheral blood sample was provided by each donor, and peripheral blood mononuclear cells were used for TCR beta sequencing. The Qiagen DNeasy Blood Extraction Kit was used to extract genomic DNA from the blood cell samples. This TCR came from a young man in good health and CMV-seropositive. The chain employs TRBV7-9 and TRBJ1-2, with TRBD1 matching 9 junction bases. The sequencing input was PBMCs. This receptor has the CDR3 CASSSGQGGWEYGYTF. In nucleotide form, the sequence is TGTGCCAGCAGCTCGGGACAGGGTGGATGGGAATATGGCTACACCTTC.